Detailed here is one TCR beta chain. No cognate antigen has been identified for it. Base qualities are not recorded, but no much larger clone differs from it by a single base. One collaborating source in Seattle enrolled patients while the patients were actively infected and followed the patients over time throughout the course of disease. Collaborating institutions collected whole blood in K2EDTA tubes following their own protocols. For TCRbeta analysis, collaborators shipped samples as frozen whole blood, isolated PBMCs, or DNA extracted from either of those sample types. These data come from a study of blood T cell repertoires in COVID-19 (dated by TCRdb to between 2020 and 2021). About the investigation overall: The collaborator samples originated in the United States, Italy and Spain and spanned the acute and convalescent phases of COVID-19. The prospective study material was composed of cDNA or gDNA derived from T cells, B-cell-depleted T cells, or PBMCs. Where HLA class I and class II types were available, the types were taken from metadata supplied by the sample provider, not from assay-based typing. The repertoires were made available in a free public database intended to serve as a resource for research on the immune response to SARS-CoV-2. Deeply sampled blood TCRbeta repertoires from subjects exposed to, actively infected with, or recovered from COVID-19 were included in the dataset. The sample metadata nearly always contained a de-identified subject ID, COVID-19 status, age in years and sex. Samples came from the ongoing ImmuneRACE study (first 160 participants) plus 1,254 subjects from 6 global collaborators.

Paper-wide results and their limitations: The amount of clinical and demographic metadata varied by source and participant and was provided uncurated.

TCRbeta CDR3 regions were amplified from genomic DNA by means of the immunoSEQ Assay, a bias-controlled multiplex PCR. Per the original workflow: The number of nucleated cells in each sample was estimated from the amplification of reference gene primers within the assay. To quantify the absolute abundance of each unique TCRbeta CDR3 rearrangement, sequence reads were collapsed and filtered. For each sample, productive Simpson clonality was calculated by taking the square root of Simpson's diversity index across productive rearrangements. Not all clones reach the TCRdb copy of this immuneACCESS table, which keeps in-frame sequences only. Checked studies attribute under half of the gap to unresolved V genes and leave the rest unexplained. V and J calls and clone size are copied from that table; D and trimming were computed from the DNA. This sample has under 400,000 clones in its table, and approximately 89% of those were observed once. The ten largest clonotypes hold around 1.6% of the sample.

Looking up the germline V gene (reference sequence) yields CDR1 SGHKS and CDR2 YYEKEE. Taken from cysteine to phenylalanine, the CDR3 has 16 residues. Just CDR3 DNA is preserved here, 48 bases in frame from base 1. Trimming accounts for 1 base at V and 4 bases at J, while the number of junction bases matched to no gene is 6. The sequence joins TRBV5-5 to TRBJ2-3; 10 bases in between match TRBD2. The material sequenced was peripheral blood. The receptor was derived from a woman aged 25 to 39 with COVID-19, enrolled during active disease. This receptor has the CDR3 CASSLPGLAKADTQYF. The DNA sequence is given as TGTGCCAGCAGCTTGCCGGGACTAGCGAAAGCAGATACGCAGTATTTT.